What follows describes a single T cell receptor (beta chain). Which antigen it targets is not known. The input lacks base qualities; no much larger clone sits a single base away. CDR1 and CDR2 are read off the germline V gene (reference sequence) as LGHDT and YNNKEL. The CDR3 numbers 19 residues from cysteine through phenylalanine. Only CDR3 DNA remains: 57 bases, in frame from the first base. At the junction V is shortened by 4 bases and J by 0 bases; bases outside the gene matches: 9. The entry originates in a study of T cells in Graves' hyperthyroidism and ophthalmopathy (dated by TCRdb to the late 2010s). Context from the whole study: Peripheral blood samples were taken at the time of initial diagnosis, prior to any treatment. To identify TCR V-J signatures that set the groups apart, the researchers used a discovery cohort of more than 95 patients, made up of 43 with Graves' ophthalmopathy and approximately 57 with stable Graves' hyperthyroidism. Whether ophthalmopathy could be predicted prospectively was tested in an independent validation cohort made up of about 20 hyperthyroidism patients plus 17 patients who later progressed to ophthalmopathy. The 75 to 100 discovery patients were divided at random into training and test sets in a 7:3 ratio. Thyroid tissue and blood T-cell repertoires from over 5 Graves' hyperthyroidism patients were also compared in the study. Following sampling, methimazole starting at 30 mg daily was given to hyperthyroidism patients, and high-dose intravenous methylprednisolone was given to ophthalmopathy patients. According to the paper, TCR Vbeta CDR3 sequencing was carried out on roughly 130 peripheral blood samples, which came from approximately 41 ophthalmopathy, approximately 78 hyperthyroidism and about 17 progressor patients.

TCR beta CDR3 regions were amplified from RNA transcripts. For the first round of RT-PCR on the TCR CDR3, the HTBI primer set was used together with the Qiagen OneStep RT-PCR kit. Libraries were constructed in a second round of multiplex PCR, after which size selection and purification were carried out. Paired-end sequencing of the libraries was performed with 100 bp reads on an Illumina HiSeq2000. The original methods were these. Raw data were processed with SOAPnuke, discarding reads with adapters, uncalled bases, mean Phred below 15, or no exact constant-primer or identifier match. High-quality paired reads were merged with COPE v1.2.5, and unique nucleotide sequences were defined as clonotypes. MiTCR v1.1 was used to align the clonotypes against IMGT TRBV, TRBD and TRBJ reference segments. The analysis was restricted to V-J combinations with a frequency above 0.0001, which together covered just over 99% of the repertoires. A TCS score was defined as the ratio between F50 (clonal expansion) and ExV (chaos), using BLOSUM62-based TCRdist between CDR3 peptides within each V-J. Welch's t-statistics and random forest reduced around 550 V-J features to some 14, which were used in a naive Bayes classifier (R e1071). Through fastp at Q25 and MiXCR, TCRdb rebuilt clones from the public reads, retaining in-frame beta chains. Identical CDR3 protein sequences are pooled into one entry, listed with their most common genes and DNA. The V and J calls reflect TCRdb's pipeline rather than the authors' work. A total of approximately 530,000 distinct CDR3 sequences appear in this sample, 20% of them only once. The ten largest account for roughly 47% of the sample.

Paper-wide results and their limitations: Ophthalmopathy was separated from stable hyperthyroidism by a 13 V-J signature model, with 87.88% sensitivity and about 81% specificity obtained in cross-validation and 80%/75% obtained in testing. Blood samples also contained most of the expanded thyroid clonotypes (frequency above 0.001), which suggests that blood repertoires may reflect thyroid immune responses. In validation, progression to ophthalmopathy was predicted by the model with 55% to 71% sensitivity and roughly 72% specificity, a median of approximately 7.1 months before onset. No statistical method was used to set the sample size in advance, and investigators knew the group allocation.

Moderately to severely active disease, a Clinical Activity Score of at least 3, a NOSPECS grade of at least 4, and a duration under 3 months were present in ophthalmopathy patients. The study excluded patients with uncontrolled infections, other autoimmune diseases, pregnancy or lactation. Diagnoses were established on the basis of clinical symptoms, serum thyroxine and TRAb, thyroid ultrasound, and orbital computed tomography. PBMCs were isolated from roughly 10 ml of fresh peripheral blood by Ficoll-Paque density gradient centrifugation. Trizol reagent was used to extract total RNA, and RNA quality was then checked on an Agilent 2100 Bioanalyzer.

The receptor comes from a middle-aged man with Graves' ophthalmopathy. Source material: blood. The rearranged segments are TRBV3-1 and TRBJ2-6; 10 central bases correspond to TRBD2. The nucleotide sequence is given as TGTGCCAGCAGCCTCCTTTCTAGCGGGGGCCTCTCTGGGGCCAACGTCCTGACTTTC. Translated, it gives CASSLLSSGGLSGANVLTF.